The T cell receptor (beta chain) described here comes from a study of vaccination effects on CD4 cells after COVID-19. Researchers isolated CD4+ T cells once approximately 10 days of culture had elapsed. This person's SARS-CoV-2 infection, confirmed by PCR, occurred between March and December 2020. The repertoire was sequenced with immunoSEQ multiplex PCR; TCRdb's copy has only in-frame clones and lacks some. The profile covers roughly 68,000 clones, with approximately 72% appearing a single time and approximately 22% taken by the ten largest. The length of the CDR3 is 15 residues. After removal of 3 bases from V and 9 bases from J, the junction contained 8 bases not matched to a gene. Germline CDR1 is MNHNS and CDR2 is SASEGT. A note on this clone: Its target is unknown.

The sequence was obtained from a human donor who had a prior SARS-CoV-2 infection. Specimen: CD4+ T cells from PBMCs cultured without peptide, collected before COVID-19 vaccination. This chain uses TRBV6-1 with TRBJ2-1; 10 bases map to TRBD2. DNA for the CDR3: TGTGCCAGCAGTGAGGCGCTAGCGGGAGTCGGTGAGCAGTTCTTC. Translating gives CASSEALAGVGEQFF.